These 25 T cell receptor beta chains came from one sample sequenced in a study of blood T cell repertoires in COVID-19. TCRdb's table, derived via immunoSEQ multiplex PCR, lists solely in-frame clones and lacks some. The table shows some 83,000 clones, with roughly 88% occurring only once. Sequencing used peripheral blood. The receptors shown here come from a man in his fifties or sixties with active COVID-19.

In its sample, this clone was seen a few times. The chain carries TRBV6-2 or TRBV6-3 and TRBJ1-5, with D maybe TRBD1 (5 bases). CDR1 and CDR2 from the germline V gene are MNHEY and SVGEGT. V was shortened by 2 bases and J by 2 bases, with 7 bases between the two germline ends. This CDR3 is 14 amino acids long. CDR3 nucleotides: TGTGCCAGCAGTTACGGGGCGGGCAATCAGCCCCAGCATTTT. It codes for CASSYGAGNQPQHF.

This rearrangement joins TRBV7-2 to TRBJ2-5; TRBD1 aligns across 10 bases. V lost 6 bases, J lost 5 bases, and 3 bases stayed unmatched. Germline assignment: CDR1 SGHTA and CDR2 FQGNSA. The CDR3 is 13 amino acids. CDR3 protein: CASRTGGGETQYF. The CDR3 region has the DNA TGTGCCAGCAGGACAGGGGGCGGGGAGACCCAGTACTTC.

This clone was seen only a few times. The chain employs TRBV30 and TRBJ2-5, with 7 bases matching TRBD2. This CDR3 is 15 amino acids long. V trimming: 1 base; J trimming: 1 base; junction bases outside the gene matches: 6. Germline V gene sequence: CDR1 GTSNPN, CDR2 SVGIG (reference sequence). CDR3 bases: TGTGCCTGGAGTGCGCTTCTAGCGGCCCAAGAGACCCAGTACTTC. It specifies CAWSALLAAQETQYF.

V and J are TRBV18 and TRBJ2-3; TRBD2 matches at 10 bases. With 4 bases clipped from V and 3 bases from J, the junction kept 10 bases outside the gene matches. The germline CDR1 and CDR2 sequences are KGHSH and LQKENI. The CDR3 covers 17 residues. CDR3 sequence (DNA): TGTGCCAGCTCACGTTCTAGCGGGAGAATAAGAACAGATACGCAGTATTTT. Translating gives CASSRSSGRIRTDTQYF.

The chain is built from TRBV28 and TRBJ1-2, with a weak D call TRBD1 (5 bases). Deletions cut 8 bases from V and 8 bases from J, with 15 bases between. This CDR3 region has 12 residues. Germline lookup yields CDR1 MDHEN and CDR2 SYDVKM. The CDR3 DNA is TGTGCCAGCGGGCCGCAGGGTGGGGGCTACACCTTC. Its translation: CASGPQGGGYTF.

The chain combines TRBV6-2 or TRBV6-3 with TRBJ1-6, with D possibly being TRBD1 (6 bases). The V and J ends lost 2 bases and 11 bases respectively, with 16 bases between them. The length of the CDR3 is 15 residues. The germline CDR1 and CDR2 sequences are MNHEY and SVGEGT. The CDR3, as DNA: TGTGCCAGCAGTTACCGGGACATCCAAGCGACACCCCTCCACTTT. Its translation: CASSYRDIQATPLHF.

V usage is TRBV28 and J usage is TRBJ2-5, with TRBD1 matching 9 bases. CDR1 is MDHEN and CDR2 is SYDVKM in the germline V gene. There are 20 residues in the CDR3. With V trimmed by 2 bases and J by 1 base, 17 bases remained unmatched. The CDR3 region has the DNA TGTGCCAGCAGTTTAACCCCCGGGACAGGGTCCCCCGGGGTCCAAGAGACCCAGTACTTC. It encodes CASSLTPGTGSPGVQETQYF.

The chain has TRBV5-1 and TRBJ1-2, with TRBD1 matching 9 bases. CDR1 is SGHRS and CDR2 is YFSETQ in the germline V gene. After removal of 1 base from V and 1 base from J, the junction contained 2 bases not matched to a gene. There are 15 residues in the CDR3. For the CDR3, the DNA is TGCGCCAGCAGCTTGCAGACAGGGGGTAACTATGGCTACACCTTC. Its protein product is CASSLQTGGNYGYTF.

The chain links TRBV7-8 to TRBJ1-1; TRBD1 agrees at 9 bases. The germline CDR1 and CDR2 sequences are SGHVS and FQNEAQ. V lost 8 bases, J lost 5 bases, and 9 bases stayed unmatched. The CDR3 is 14 amino acids. CDR3 in DNA: TGTGCCAGCGCAGGACAGGGGCGGTTGACTGAAGCTTTCTTT. Translating gives CASAGQGRLTEAFF.

The chain has TRBV2 and TRBJ1-4; 10 nucleotides agree with TRBD1. V shed 6 bases, J shed 7 bases, and the junction held 5 bases outside the gene matches. Germline loops: CDR1 SNHLY, CDR2 FYNNEI. The CDR3 is 14 residues long. The CDR3 sequence: CASRKDRGSEKLFF. The CDR3 DNA is TGTGCCAGCAGGAAGGACAGGGGGAGTGAAAAACTGTTTTTT. The variable domain in full, with the rest retrieved from reference TRBV2 and TRBJ1-4, is EPEVTQTPSHQVTQMGQEVILRCVPISNHLYFYWYRQILGQKVEFLVSFYNNEISEKSEIFDDQFSVERPDGSNFTLKIRSTKLEDSAMYFCASRKDRGSEKLFFGSGTQLSVL.

The chain is built from TRBV5-5 and TRBJ2-5, with 10 bases fitting TRBD2. Trimming cost V 1 base and J 3 bases; bases outside gene matches: 0. CDR1 and CDR2 from the germline V gene are SGHKS and YYEKEE (reference sequence). This CDR3 is 14 amino acids long. In nucleotides, the CDR3 is TGTGCCAGCAGCTTGCTAGCGGGAGAAGAGACCCAGTACTTC. Translation gives CASSLLAGEETQYF.

This chain connects TRBV28 to TRBJ2-5, with 11 bases aligning to TRBD2. This CDR3 comprises 16 residues. Trimming took 6 bases from V and 4 from J; bases not matched to a gene: 10. Germline lookup yields CDR1 MDHEN and CDR2 SYDVKM. The CDR3 here is CASRYTLAGETETQYF. Written as DNA, the CDR3 is TGTGCCAGCAGATACACACTAGCGGGGGAGACAGAGACCCAGTACTTC.

The genes are TRBV7-9 and TRBJ2-5, with D unresolved. CDR3 length: 10 residues. The V end lost 5 bases, the J end lost 8 bases, and 6 bases lay between the germline ends. Per germline, CDR1 SEHNR and CDR2 FQNEAQ (reference sequence). The CDR3 spells CASSTTTQYF. CDR3 DNA sequence: TGTGCCAGCAGCACCACTACCCAGTACTTC.

This chain connects TRBV6-5 to TRBJ2-5; D remains unclear. V was pared by 2 bases and J by 5 bases, with 9 bases between. This CDR3 contains 13 residues. Germline lookup yields CDR1 MNHEY and CDR2 SVGAGI. The CDR3 here is CASSYVRWETQYF. The CDR3 DNA reads TGTGCCAGCAGTTACGTCCGGTGGGAGACCCAGTACTTC.

A single count supports this clone. The chain uses TRBV19 and TRBJ2-7, with 14 bases that match TRBD2. CDR3 length: 18 amino acids. The germline CDR1 and CDR2 sequences are LNHDA and SQIVND (reference sequence). Trimming at V came to 5 bases and at J to 6 bases, leaving 15 bases not matched to a gene. The CDR3 reads CASSLRLAGGPHEGEQYF. CDR3 DNA sequence: TGTGCCAGTAGTCTCAGACTAGCGGGAGGGCCTCATGAAGGCGAGCAGTACTTC.

The chain has TRBV28 and TRBJ2-5, with 9 bases that match TRBD2. V lost 2 bases to trimming and J lost 1 base; unmatched junction nucleotides: 5. The length of the CDR3 is 16 residues. Germline V lookup: CDR1 MDHEN, CDR2 SYDVKM. CDR3 protein: CASSLAGGPIQETQYF. The CDR3 DNA reads TGTGCCAGCAGTTTAGCGGGAGGGCCAATCCAAGAGACCCAGTACTTC.

The sample holds a few counts of this clone. The rearrangement links TRBV2 to TRBJ1-5; D might be TRBD1 (6 bases). V was trimmed by 8 bases and J by 0 bases, leaving 8 bases between them. CDR1 and CDR2 (germline): SNHLY, FYNNEI. The CDR3 is 13 amino acids. This CDR3 is CASWTDSNQPQHF. CDR3 coding DNA: TGTGCCAGCTGGACAGATAGCAATCAGCCCCAGCATTTT.

The J gene is TRBJ1-1, the V gene TRBV28; TRBD1 aligns across 7 bases. Germline V CDR1 and CDR2: MDHEN, SYDVKM. V lost 5 bases, J lost 1 base, and 4 bases stayed unmatched. The CDR3 has 14 amino acids. The CDR3 is CASSHRGGNTEAFF. DNA for the CDR3: TGTGCCAGCAGTCACAGGGGCGGGAACACTGAAGCTTTCTTT.

V usage is TRBV28 and J usage is TRBJ2-7; D remains ambiguous. The CDR3 sequence is 15 residues long. Germline V gene data show CDR1 as MDHEN and CDR2 as SYDVKM. V shed 4 bases and J shed 3 bases, with 16 bases lying between them. The CDR3 protein is CASSSPAGDLYEQYF. CDR3 nucleotide sequence: TGTGCCAGCAGTTCCCCCGCAGGTGACCTCTACGAGCAGTACTTC.

The rearrangement joins TRBV10-3 to TRBJ1-6; TRBD1 aligns across 11 bases. Germline V gene lookup returns CDR1 ENHRY and CDR2 SYGVKD. V lost 10 bases and J lost 10; bases outside the gene matches: 3. The CDR3 covers 12 residues. CDR3 region: CATDRGQSPLHF. The CDR3 DNA is TGTGCCACGGACAGGGGGCAATCACCCCTCCACTTT.

The V gene is TRBV18, the J gene TRBJ2-7; 9 positions agree with TRBD1. The germline V gene has CDR1 KGHSH and CDR2 LQKENI. This CDR3 comprises 14 residues. The ends lost 6 bases at V and 4 bases at J; junction bases unmatched: 7. The CDR3 reads CASSPPGQGYEQYF. The CDR3 coding sequence is TGTGCCAGCTCTCCTCCGGGACAGGGATACGAGCAGTACTTC. Combining the CDR3 with reference TRBV18 and TRBJ2-7 gives the whole variable domain NAGVMQNPRHLVRRRGQEARLRCSPMKGHSHVYWYRQLPEEGLKFMVYLQKENIIDESGMPKERFSAEFPKEGPSILRIQQVVRGDSAAYFCASSPPGQGYEQYFGPGTRLTVT.

This clone was detected a few times. The chain carries TRBV6-5 and TRBJ1-5; the match to TRBD1 covers 7 bases. V was clipped by 6 bases and J by 0 bases; unmatched bases: 5. Germline CDR1 is MNHEY and CDR2 is SVGAGI. The CDR3 runs 15 residues. The CDR3 region has the DNA TGTGCCAGCAGCGGACAGGCTAATAGCAATCAGCCCCAGCATTTT. This gives the protein CASSGQANSNQPQHF.

The chain joins TRBV28 to TRBJ1-2, with 7 bases matching TRBD1. There are 15 residues in the CDR3. V was clipped by 1 base and J by 2 bases; unmatched bases: 4. CDR1 is MDHEN and CDR2 is SYDVKM in the germline V gene. The CDR3 nucleotides read TGTGCCAGCAGTTTATTATCCAGGGGGAACTATGGCTACACCTTC. It codes for CASSLLSRGNYGYTF.

The V and J genes are TRBV25-1 and TRBJ1-2; maybe TRBD1 (5 bases). The CDR3 is 15 amino acids. Germline V gene sequence: CDR1 MGHDK, CDR2 SYGVNS. Trimming stripped 0 bases from V and 6 bases from J, with 14 bases between. Here the CDR3 DNA reads TGTGCCAGCAGTGAATATAATCCCAGGGAGGATGGCTACACCTTC. It encodes CASSEYNPREDGYTF.

The V and J genes are TRBV19 and TRBJ1-1; D possibly corresponds to TRBD1 (6 bases). Germline assignment: CDR1 LNHDA and CDR2 SQIVND (reference sequence). The V gene lost 3 bases and the J gene lost 5 bases, with 19 bases spanning the gap. This CDR3 spans 16 amino acids. CDR3 nucleotide sequence: TGTGCCAGTAGTATCGGGAACAGGGTATTGGTAACTGAAGCTTTCTTT. Translated: CASSIGNRVLVTEAFF.